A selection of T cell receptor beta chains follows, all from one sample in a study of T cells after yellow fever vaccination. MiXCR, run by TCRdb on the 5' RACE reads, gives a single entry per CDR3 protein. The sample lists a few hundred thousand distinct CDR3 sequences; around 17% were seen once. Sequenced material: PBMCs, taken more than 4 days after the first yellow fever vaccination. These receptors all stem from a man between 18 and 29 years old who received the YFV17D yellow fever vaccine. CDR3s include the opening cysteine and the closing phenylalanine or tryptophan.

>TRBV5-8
CASSLISGTSLNEQFF
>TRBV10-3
CAISESLGNTEAFF
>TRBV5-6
CASSLNGLLRPQHF
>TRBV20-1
CSAQSGTGNYGYTF
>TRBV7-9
CASSLSRRGSGELFF
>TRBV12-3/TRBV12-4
CASSFGRESDTQYF
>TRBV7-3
CASSLSPTDEQFF
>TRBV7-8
CASSFRGALGQPQHF
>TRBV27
CASSSLGKETQYF
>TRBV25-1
CASRRGGNEQFF
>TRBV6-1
CASSRGGEDTQYF
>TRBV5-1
CASRLSRDPDTQYF
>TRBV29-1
CSVEGTLDGYTF
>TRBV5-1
CASSWTTSPNTGELFF
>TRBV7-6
CASSFRESTDTQYF
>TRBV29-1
CSVGQPNYGYTF
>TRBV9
CASSPWRHTDTQYF
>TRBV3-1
CASSQDHASGGYEQYF
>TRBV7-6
CASRKRDRGDSPLHF
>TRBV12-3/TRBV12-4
CASSFQGSENEQFF
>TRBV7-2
CATHGGRDTQYF
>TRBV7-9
CASSPDRVTGELFF
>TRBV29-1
CSVESGAANYGYTF
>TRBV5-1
CASSGGQGNLNTEAFF
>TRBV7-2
CASRPGEQGGANVLTF
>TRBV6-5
CASSLENRGFLANTGELFF
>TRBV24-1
CATNRDGTDTQYF
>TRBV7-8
CASSSGSVSRELFF